What follows describes a single T cell receptor (beta chain). Its antigen remains unknown. CDR1 and CDR2 from the germline V gene are SQVTM and ANQGSEA. The CDR3 totals 14 residues. The V and J ends lost 1 base and 8 bases, in that order; junction bases with no gene match: 6. This sample was included in a study of OX40 agonist ivuxolimab in advanced cancers. Study in general: Administration of intravenous ivuxolimab to patients occurred every 2 weeks at 0.01 to 10 mg/kg. General observations from the study: Some of the nonresponding patients also showed low levels of normalized T-cell clonal expansion.

Clones were sequenced by immunoSEQ multiplex PCR, and TCRdb holds only the in-frame ones, with some missing. The sample carries some 30,000 clones, 79% recorded once. The genes are TRBV29-1 and TRBJ2-1; 9 positions match TRBD2. The sample here was CD4+ or CD8+ T cells sorted from blood, taken in a trial of the OX40 agonist ivuxolimab. The TCR comes from an adult with an advanced solid tumor such as melanoma, head and neck, liver or kidney cancer. The CDR3 sequence: CSVEGGVAGDEQFF. As DNA, the CDR3 is TGCAGCGTTGAAGGAGGAGTAGCGGGGGATGAGCAGTTCTTC.